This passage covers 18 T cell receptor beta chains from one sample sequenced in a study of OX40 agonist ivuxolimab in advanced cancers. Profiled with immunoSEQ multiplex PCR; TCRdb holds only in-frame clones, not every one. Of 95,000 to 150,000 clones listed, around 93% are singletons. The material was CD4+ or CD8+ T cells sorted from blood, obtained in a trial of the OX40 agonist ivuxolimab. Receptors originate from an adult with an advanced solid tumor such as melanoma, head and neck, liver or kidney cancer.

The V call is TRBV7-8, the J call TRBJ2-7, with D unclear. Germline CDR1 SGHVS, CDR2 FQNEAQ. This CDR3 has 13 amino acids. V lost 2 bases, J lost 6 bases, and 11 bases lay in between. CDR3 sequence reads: CASSLPSSSEQYF. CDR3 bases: TGTGCCAGCAGCTTACCAAGTAGCTCCGAGCAGTACTTC.

The CDR3 DNA follows: TGTGCCAGCAGCTTGGGTAGCGGAGGAACAGATACGCAGTATTTT. It codes for CASSLGSGGTDTQYF. This rearrangement joins TRBV5-6 to TRBJ2-3; possible D gene TRBD2, 6 bases. The V gene's germline CDR1 is SGHDT and CDR2 YYEEEE. The CDR3 sequence is 15 residues long. V was cut by 0 bases and J by 3 bases, with 11 bases left in between.

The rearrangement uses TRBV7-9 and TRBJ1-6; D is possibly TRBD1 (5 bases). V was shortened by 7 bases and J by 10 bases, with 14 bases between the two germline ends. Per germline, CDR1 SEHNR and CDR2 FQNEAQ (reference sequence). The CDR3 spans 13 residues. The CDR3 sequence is CASNLFGDSPLHF. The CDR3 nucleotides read TGTGCCAGCAACCTATTCGGGGACTCACCCCTCCACTTT.

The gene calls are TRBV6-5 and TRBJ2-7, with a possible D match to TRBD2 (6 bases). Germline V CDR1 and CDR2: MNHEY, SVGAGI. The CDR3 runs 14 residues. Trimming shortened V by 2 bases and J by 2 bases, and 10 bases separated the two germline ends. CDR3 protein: CASSYGTGTYEQYF. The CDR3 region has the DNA TGTGCCAGCAGTTACGGGACTGGCACCTACGAGCAGTACTTC.

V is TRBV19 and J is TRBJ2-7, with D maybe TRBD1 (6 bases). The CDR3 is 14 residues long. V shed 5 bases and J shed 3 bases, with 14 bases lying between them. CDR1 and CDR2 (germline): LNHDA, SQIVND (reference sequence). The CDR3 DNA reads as TGTGCCAGTAGTCTGTCCTGGACAGTCTACGAGCAGTACTTC. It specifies CASSLSWTVYEQYF. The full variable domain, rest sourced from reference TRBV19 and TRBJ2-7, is DGGITQSPKYLFRKEGQNVTLSCEQNLNHDAMYWYRQDPGQGLRLIYYSQIVNDFQKGDIAEGYSVSREKKESFPLTVTSAQKNPTAFYLCASSLSWTVYEQYFGPGTRLTVT.

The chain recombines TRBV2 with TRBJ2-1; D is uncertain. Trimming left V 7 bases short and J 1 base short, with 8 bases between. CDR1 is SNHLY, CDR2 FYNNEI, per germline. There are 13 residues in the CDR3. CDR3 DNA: TGTGCCAGCATTCCTTCTTCCTACAATGAGCAGTTCTTC. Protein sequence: CASIPSSYNEQFF.

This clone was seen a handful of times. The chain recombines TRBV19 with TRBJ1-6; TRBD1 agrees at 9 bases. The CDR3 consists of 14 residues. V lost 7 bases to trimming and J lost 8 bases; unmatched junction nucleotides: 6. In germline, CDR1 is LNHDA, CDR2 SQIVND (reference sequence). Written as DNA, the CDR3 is TGTGCCAGTAAGATACAGGGGGCCCATTCACCCCTCCACTTT. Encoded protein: CASKIQGAHSPLHF.

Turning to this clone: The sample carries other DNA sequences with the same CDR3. The CDR3 spells CASSLVGGRGYTF. The CDR3 nucleotides are TGTGCCAGCAGCTTGGTCGGGGGGCGGGGCTACACCTTC. V gene TRBV5-6 combines with J gene TRBJ1-2; possibly TRBD1 for D (6 bases). This CDR3 has 13 residues. CDR1 and CDR2 (germline): SGHDT, YYEEEE. Trimming took 0 bases from V and 8 from J, leaving 11 bases between them.

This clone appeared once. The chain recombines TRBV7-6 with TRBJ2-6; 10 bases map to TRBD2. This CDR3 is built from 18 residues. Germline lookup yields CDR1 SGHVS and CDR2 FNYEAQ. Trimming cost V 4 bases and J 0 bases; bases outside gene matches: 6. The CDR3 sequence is CASSSWASGSSGANVLTF. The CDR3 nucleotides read TGTGCCAGCAGCTCGTGGGCTAGCGGGAGCTCTGGGGCCAACGTCCTGACTTTC.

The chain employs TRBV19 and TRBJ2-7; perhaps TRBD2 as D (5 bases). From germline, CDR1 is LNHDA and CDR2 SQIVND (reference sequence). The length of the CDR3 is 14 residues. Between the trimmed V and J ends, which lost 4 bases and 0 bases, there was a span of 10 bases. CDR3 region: CASSTRTGSYEQYF. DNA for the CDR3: TGTGCCAGTAGTACCAGGACTGGCTCCTACGAGCAGTACTTC.

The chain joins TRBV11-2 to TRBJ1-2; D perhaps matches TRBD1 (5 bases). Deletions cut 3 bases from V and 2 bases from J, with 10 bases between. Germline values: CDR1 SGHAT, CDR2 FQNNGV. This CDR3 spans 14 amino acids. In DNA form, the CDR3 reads TGTGCCAGCAGCTTGGGACGGCACAACTATGGCTACACCTTC. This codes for CASSLGRHNYGYTF.

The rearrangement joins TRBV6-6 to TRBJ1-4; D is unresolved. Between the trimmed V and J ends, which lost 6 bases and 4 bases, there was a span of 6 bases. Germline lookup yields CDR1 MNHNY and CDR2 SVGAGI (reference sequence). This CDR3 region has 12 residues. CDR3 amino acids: CASRAFNEKLFF. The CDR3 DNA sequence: TGTGCCAGCAGGGCCTTTAATGAAAAACTGTTTTTT.

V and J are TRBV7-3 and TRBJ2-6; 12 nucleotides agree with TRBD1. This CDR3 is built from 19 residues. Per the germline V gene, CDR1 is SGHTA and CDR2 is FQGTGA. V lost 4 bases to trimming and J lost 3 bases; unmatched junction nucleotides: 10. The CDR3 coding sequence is TGTGCCAGCAGCTCTCTACCGGGACAGGGGGCTGGTGGGGCCAACGTCCTGACTTTC. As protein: CASSSLPGQGAGGANVLTF.

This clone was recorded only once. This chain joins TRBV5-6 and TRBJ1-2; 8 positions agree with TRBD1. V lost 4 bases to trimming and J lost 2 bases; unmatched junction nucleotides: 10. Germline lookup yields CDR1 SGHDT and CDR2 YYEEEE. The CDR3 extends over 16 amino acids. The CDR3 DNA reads TGTGCCAGCAGCGGCAGGGGGCGAAACATAAACTATGGCTACACCTTC. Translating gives CASSGRGRNINYGYTF.

This CDR3 reads CASSRDRGDGYTF. As DNA, the CDR3 is TGTGCCAGCAGTCGAGACAGGGGGGATGGCTACACCTTC. The rearrangement links TRBV27 to TRBJ1-2, with TRBD1 matching 9 bases. This CDR3 contains 13 residues. V lost 5 bases, J lost 6 bases, and 4 bases stayed unmatched. The germline gives CDR1 MNHEY, CDR2 SMNVEV (reference sequence).

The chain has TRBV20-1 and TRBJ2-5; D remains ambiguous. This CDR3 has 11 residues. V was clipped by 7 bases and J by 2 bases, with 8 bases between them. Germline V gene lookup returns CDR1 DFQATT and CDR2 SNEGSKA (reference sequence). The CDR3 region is CSVHLQETQYF. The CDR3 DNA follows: TGCAGTGTTCACCTACAAGAGACCCAGTACTTC.

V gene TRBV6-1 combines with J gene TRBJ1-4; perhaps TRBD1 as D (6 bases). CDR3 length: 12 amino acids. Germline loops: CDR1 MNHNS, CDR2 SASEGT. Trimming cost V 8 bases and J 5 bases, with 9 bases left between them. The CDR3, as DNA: TGTGCCAGCGGGAGGGGGAATGAAAAACTGTTTTTT. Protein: CASGRGNEKLFF.

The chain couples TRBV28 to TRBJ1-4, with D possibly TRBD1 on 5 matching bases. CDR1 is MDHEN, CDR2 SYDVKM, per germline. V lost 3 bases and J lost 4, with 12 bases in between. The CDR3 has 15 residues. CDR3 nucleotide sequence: TGTGCCAGCAGTTTTGCAGGGCTAAATAATGAAAAACTGTTTTTT. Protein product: CASSFAGLNNEKLFF.